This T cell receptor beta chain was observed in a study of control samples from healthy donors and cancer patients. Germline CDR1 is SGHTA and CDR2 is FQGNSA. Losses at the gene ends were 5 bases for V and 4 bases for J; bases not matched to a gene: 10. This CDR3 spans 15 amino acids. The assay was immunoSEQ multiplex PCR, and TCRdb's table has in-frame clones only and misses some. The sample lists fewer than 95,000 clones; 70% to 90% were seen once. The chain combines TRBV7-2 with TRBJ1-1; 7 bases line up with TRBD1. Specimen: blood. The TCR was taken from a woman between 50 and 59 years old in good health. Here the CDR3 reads CASSKGTVGTTEAFF. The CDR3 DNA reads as TGTGCCAGCAGCAAAGGGACAGTCGGGACCACTGAAGCTTTCTTT.